This T cell receptor (beta chain) was sequenced for a study of cytomegalovirus exposure and HLA in healthy donors. It was with 60 Vbeta and 13 Jbeta primers that the PCR ran. Sequenced by immunoSEQ multiplex PCR; TCRdb stores in-frame clones only, minus some. The sample includes approximately 120,000 clones, less than 70% of them seen just once. There are 11 residues in the CDR3. Germline V lookup: CDR1 MNHEY, CDR2 SVGAGI. Trimming left V 7 bases short and J 6 bases short, with 7 bases between. The TCR comes from a woman in her 70s in good health and CMV-seropositive. The sequencing sample was made of PBMCs. This chain links TRBV6-5 with TRBJ2-1; the D is unclear. CDR3 coding DNA: TGTGCCAGCAAAAGACTCAATGAGCAGTTCTTC. This gives the protein CASKRLNEQFF.